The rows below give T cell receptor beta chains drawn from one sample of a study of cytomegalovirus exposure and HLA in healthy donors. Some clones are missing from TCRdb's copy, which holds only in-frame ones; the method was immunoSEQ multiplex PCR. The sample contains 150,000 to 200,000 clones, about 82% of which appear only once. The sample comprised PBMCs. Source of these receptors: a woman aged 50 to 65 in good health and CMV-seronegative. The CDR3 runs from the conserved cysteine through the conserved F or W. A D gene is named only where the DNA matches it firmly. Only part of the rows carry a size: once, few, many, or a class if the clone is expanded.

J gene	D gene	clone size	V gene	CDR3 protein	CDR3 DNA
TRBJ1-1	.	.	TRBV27	CASSLVGSTEAFF	TGTGCCAGCAGTTTGGTGGGGAGCACTGAAGCTTTCTTT
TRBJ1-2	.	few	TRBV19	CASNPKGGAPNYGYTF	TGTGCCAGTAACCCGAAGGGAGGAGCCCCTAACTATGGCTACACCTTC
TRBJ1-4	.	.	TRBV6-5	CASSRVQANEKLFF	TGTGCCAGCAGCCGCGTCCAGGCTAATGAAAAACTGTTTTTT
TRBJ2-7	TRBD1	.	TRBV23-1	CASSQGQGTYEQYF	TGCGCCAGCAGTCAGGGACAGGGTACCTACGAGCAGTACTTC
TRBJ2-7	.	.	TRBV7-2	CASSSGVYEQYF	TGTGCCAGCAGCTCAGGGGTTTACGAGCAGTACTTC
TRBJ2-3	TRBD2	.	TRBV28	CASSRGLAGVTFRDTQYF	TGTGCCAGCAGTAGGGGACTAGCGGGAGTCACTTTTAGGGATACGCAGTATTTT
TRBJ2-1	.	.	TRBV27	CATYPSGLSNERQFF	TGTGCCACCTACCCCTCTGGACTCTCCAATGAGAGGCAGTTCTTC
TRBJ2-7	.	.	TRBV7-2	CASSLGSGREQYF	TGTGCCAGCAGCTTAGGGTCAGGGCGCGAGCAGTACTTC
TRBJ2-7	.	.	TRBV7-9	CASTFGQGEVSSYEQYF	TGTGCCAGCACTTTTGGGCAGGGTGAGGTAAGCAGCTACGAGCAGTACTTC
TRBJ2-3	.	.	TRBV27	CASSLFRDTDTQYF	TGTGCCAGCAGTTTATTCAGGGACACAGATACGCAGTATTTT
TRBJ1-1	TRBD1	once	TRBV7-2	CASSSDRYTEAFF	TGTGCCAGCAGCTCGGACAGGTACACTGAAGCTTTCTTT
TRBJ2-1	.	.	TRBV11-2	CASSPRRTGSKQFF	TGTGCCAGCAGCCCCCGTCGTACGGGGTCGAAGCAGTTCTTC
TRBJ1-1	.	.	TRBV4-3	CASSSSDRTEAFF	TGCGCCAGCAGTTCAAGCGACAGGACTGAAGCTTTCTTT
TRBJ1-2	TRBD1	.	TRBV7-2	CASSRKGQGADGYTF	TGTGCCAGCAGCCGCAAGGGACAGGGGGCGGATGGCTACACCTTC
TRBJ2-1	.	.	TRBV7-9	CASSLGLDNEQFF	TGTGCCAGCAGCTTGGGACTTGACAATGAGCAGTTCTTC
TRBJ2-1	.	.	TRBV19	CASSLGGNEQFF	TGTGCCAGTAGTTTAGGCGGGAATGAGCAGTTCTTC
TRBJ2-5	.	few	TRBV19	CASSQSGEGTQYF	TGTGCCAGTAGCCAATCAGGAGAGGGGACCCAGTACTTC
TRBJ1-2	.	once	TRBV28	CASLGSGAGGYTF	TGTGCCAGCCTTGGGTCAGGGGCCGGGGGCTACACCTTC
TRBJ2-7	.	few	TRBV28	CASGAPGAGEQYF	TGTGCCAGCGGGGCCCCAGGGGCCGGCGAGCAGTACTTC
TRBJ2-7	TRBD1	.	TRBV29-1	CSVRWRDRLTHEQYF	TGCAGCGTTCGCTGGCGGGACAGGCTTACCCACGAGCAGTACTTC
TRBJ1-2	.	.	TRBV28	CASSLGGGYGYTF	TGTGCCAGCAGTTTGGGGGGAGGCTATGGCTACACCTTC
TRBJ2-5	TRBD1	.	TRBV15	CATSPRQGHETQYF	TGTGCCACCAGCCCCCGACAGGGGCATGAGACCCAGTACTTC
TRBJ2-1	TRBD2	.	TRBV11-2	CASSWVLAGAYNEQFF	TGTGCCAGCAGCTGGGTACTAGCGGGAGCCTACAATGAGCAGTTCTTC
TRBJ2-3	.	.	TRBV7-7	CASSLAGGTNTQYF	TGTGCCAGCAGCTTAGCGGGAGGTACCAATACGCAGTATTTT
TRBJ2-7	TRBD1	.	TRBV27	CASSGAGQGAYEQYF	TGTGCCAGCAGTGGCGCGGGACAGGGGGCCTACGAGCAGTACTTC
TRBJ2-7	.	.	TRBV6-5	CASSSRPRGAYEQYF	TGTGCCAGCAGTTCGAGGCCCAGGGGGGCCTACGAGCAGTACTTC
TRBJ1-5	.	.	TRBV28	CASSLGHFSNQPQHF	TGTGCCAGCAGCCTGGGCCACTTTAGCAATCAGCCCCAGCATTTT
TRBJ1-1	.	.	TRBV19	CASSIDQGWTEAFF	TGTGCCAGTAGCATCGACCAGGGGTGGACTGAAGCTTTCTTT
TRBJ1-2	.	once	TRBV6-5	CASSYGGGYGYTF	TGTGCCAGCAGTTATGGGGGGGGGTATGGCTACACCTTC
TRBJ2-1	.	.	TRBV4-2	CASSQESSSGEQFF	TGTGCCAGCAGCCAAGAATCTAGCTCAGGTGAGCAGTTCTTC
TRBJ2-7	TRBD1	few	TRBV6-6	CASSSGGYEQYF	TGTGCCAGCAGTTCAGGGGGCTACGAGCAGTACTTC
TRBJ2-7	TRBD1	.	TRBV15	CATSREQGENYEQYF	TGTGCCACCAGCAGAGAACAGGGGGAAAACTACGAGCAGTACTTC
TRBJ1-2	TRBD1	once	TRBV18	CASSPGQGNGYTF	TGTGCCAGCTCACCGGGACAGGGAAATGGCTACACCTTC
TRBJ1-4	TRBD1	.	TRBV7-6	CASSKIQGVSNEKLFF	TGTGCCAGCAGCAAAATACAGGGGGTGTCTAATGAAAAACTGTTTTTT
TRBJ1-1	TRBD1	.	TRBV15	CATSRDRGNTEAFF	TGTGCCACCAGCAGGGACAGGGGAAACACTGAAGCTTTCTTT
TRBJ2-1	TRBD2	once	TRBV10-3	CAISSTGLASHEQFF	TGTGCCATCAGTTCCACGGGACTAGCCTCACATGAGCAGTTCTTC
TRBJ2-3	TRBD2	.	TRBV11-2	CASSFQPLAGGTDTQYF	TGTGCCAGCAGCTTCCAGCCACTAGCGGGAGGAACAGATACGCAGTATTTT
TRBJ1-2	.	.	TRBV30	CAWSPQLGGYTF	TGTGCCTGGAGTCCTCAGCTAGGTGGCTACACCTTC
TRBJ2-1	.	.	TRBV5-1	CASSSDNEQFF	TGCGCCAGCAGCTCGGACAATGAGCAGTTCTTC
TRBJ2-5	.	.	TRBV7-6	CASSLVGSLETQYF	TGTGCCAGCAGCTTAGTTGGGAGTCTGGAGACCCAGTACTTC
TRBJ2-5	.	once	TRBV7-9	CASSLALAGAETQYF	TGTGCCAGCAGCTTAGCGCTGGCAGGGGCAGAGACCCAGTACTTC
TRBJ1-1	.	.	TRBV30	CAWRFGRNTEAFF	TGTGCCTGGAGATTTGGCAGGAACACTGAAGCTTTCTTT
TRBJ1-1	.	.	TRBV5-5	CASSLGQGRGYTEAFF	TGTGCCAGCAGCTTGGGGCAGGGGCGCGGGTACACTGAAGCTTTCTTT
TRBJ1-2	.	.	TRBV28	CASSPGTVGYGYTF	TGTGCCAGCAGTCCAGGAACTGTGGGCTATGGCTACACCTTC
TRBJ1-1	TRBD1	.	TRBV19	CASNADRGRTEAFF	TGTGCCAGTAACGCAGACAGGGGTAGGACTGAAGCTTTCTTT
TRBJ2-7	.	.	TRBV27	CASRPAMGSYEQYF	TGTGCCAGCAGGCCCGCAATGGGGAGCTACGAGCAGTACTTC
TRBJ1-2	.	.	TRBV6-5	CASRPRGSNYGYTF	TGTGCCAGCAGGCCACGAGGGTCGAACTATGGCTACACCTTC
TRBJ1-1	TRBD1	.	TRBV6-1	CASSDQGARGGAFF	TGTGCCAGCAGTGACCAGGGGGCCCGAGGTGGAGCTTTCTTT
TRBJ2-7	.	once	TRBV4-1	CASSRAAGQSLYEQYF	TGCGCCAGCAGCCGGGCGGCGGGACAGAGTCTCTACGAGCAGTACTTC